This T cell receptor beta chain is from a study of blood T cell repertoires in COVID-19. The data were produced by immunoSEQ multiplex PCR, yet TCRdb's version contains in-frame clones alone and is incomplete. This table has about 88,000 clones, roughly 90% appearing once. CDR1 is LGHDT, CDR2 YNNKEL, per germline (reference sequence). CDR3 size: 15 residues. V lost 0 bases and J lost 3, with 11 bases in between. What was sequenced was peripheral blood. The gene calls are TRBV3-1 (or the pseudogene TRBV3-2) and TRBJ1-1, with D perhaps TRBD1 (6 bases). The source is a male donor with acute or convalescent COVID-19. In DNA form, the CDR3 reads TGTGCCAGCAGCCAAGATGGGGGGGCGCACACTGAAGCTTTCTTT. It is translated as CASSQDGGAHTEAFF.